This entry is about one TCR beta chain. Its antigen is not known. Using a J-beta primer mix together with a sample-barcoded 5' primer, a second PCR was run for roughly 6 to 12 cycles. A tag from a template-switch adaptor with 12 random nucleotides marked each cDNA molecule. TCRdb re-called the 5' RACE reads through MiXCR, storing one row per CDR3 protein. This table holds approximately 350,000 distinct CDR3 sequences, approximately 52% found once. This sample stems from a study of blood T cells in healthy people across ages. Notes on the study in general: Changes seen in expanded clonotypes were possibly confounded by donor CMV status left unknown. What prevented conclusive comparison of naive and antigen-experienced cells was that PBMCs were unsorted. With naive T cell percentage, TCR beta diversity showed a strong correlation.

Input material: blood. This TCR came from a man in his 60s in good health.

CDR3 loop: CASSPRSAPDTQYF. CDR3 sequence (DNA): TGTGCCAGCTCACCACGTTCCGCACCAGATACGCAGTATTTT. The genes are TRBV18 and TRBJ2-3; no reliable D call. The V and J ends lost 1 base and 4 bases respectively, with 9 bases between them. The CDR3 is 14 residues long. Per the germline V gene, CDR1 is KGHSH and CDR2 is LQKENI.